A single sample is the source of the 5 T cell receptor beta chains below, sequenced in a study of shared clonotypes between healthy human individuals. Sequencing was performed with immunoSEQ multiplex PCR; in TCRdb, only in-frame clones are kept and a portion is missing. The sample records 1,500,000 or so clones, around 97% being singletons. Sequencing used naive CD4+ T cells sorted from blood. Subset: CD45RA+ positively selected. Every receptor here comes from a man younger than 45 in good health.

The chain employs TRBV28 and TRBJ2-5; 7 bases match TRBD2. CDR3 length: 16 residues. Germline-derived CDR1 and CDR2 are MDHEN and SYDVKM. V shed 6 bases and J 5 bases; nucleotides not matched to a gene: 15. The CDR3 nucleotides are TGTGCCAGCAGCTCCCCGCCTGCGGGAGTTGTGGAGACCCAGTACTTC. It codes for CASSSPPAGVVETQYF.

This rearrangement joins TRBV5-6 to TRBJ2-3, with TRBD1 identical over 7 bases. The CDR3 contains 15 residues. Germline V CDR1 and CDR2: SGHDT, YYEEEE. J lost 5 bases, V lost 1 base, and 7 bases had no gene match. The CDR3 DNA follows: TGTGCCAGCAGCTTGTTGGGACAGACGGTAGATACGCAGTATTTT. This encodes CASSLLGQTVDTQYF.

Regarding this clone: Other DNA sequences of this sample code for an identical CDR3. This chain uses TRBV7-3 with TRBJ2-1; no reliable D call. CDR1 is SGHTA and CDR2 is FQGTGA in the germline V gene. The CDR3 length is 15 residues. Trimming removed 5 bases from V and 0 bases from J, with 11 bases in between. CDR3: CASSPRPSSYNEQFF. CDR3 DNA: TGTGCCAGCAGCCCCCGGCCGAGCTCCTACAATGAGCAGTTCTTC. Looking up the rest from reference TRBV7-3 and TRBJ2-1 gives the full variable domain: GAGVSQTPSNKVTEKGKYVELRCDPISGHTALYWYRQSLGQGPEFLIYFQGTGAADDSGLPNDRFFAVRPEGSVSTLKIQRTERGDSAVYLCASSPRPSSYNEQFFGPGTRLTVL.

The J gene is TRBJ2-1, the V gene TRBV5-4; TRBD2 is a possible D gene (6 bases). Per the germline V gene, CDR1 is SGHNT and CDR2 is YYREEE (reference sequence). The CDR3 has 15 residues. V lost 1 base and J 7 bases, leaving 15 bases between the germline ends. The CDR3 reads CASSLTGVQLNEQFF. The CDR3 nucleotides read TGTGCCAGCAGCTTGACGGGAGTGCAATTGAATGAGCAGTTCTTC.

The chain combines TRBV5-5 with TRBJ2-3; 13 bases are shared with TRBD2. The V and J ends lost 5 bases and 5 bases, in that order; junction bases with no gene match: 8. The V gene's germline CDR1 is SGHKS and CDR2 YYEKEE (reference sequence). The CDR3 runs to 16 residues. The CDR3 DNA is TGTGCCAGCAGTGCTGGACTAGCGGGAGTTAGAGATACGCAGTATTTT. This codes for CASSAGLAGVRDTQYF.